These T cell receptor beta chains were read from a single sample in a study of blood T cells in healthy people across ages. MiXCR, applied by TCRdb to the 5' RACE reads, yields one record per CDR3 protein. Of 1 million or so distinct CDR3 sequences listed, 20% to 25% are singletons. These same data were also listed under a study on T cells of mothers and their children.

What was sequenced was blood. All receptors derive from a girl aged 2 to 9 in good health. CDR3s leave out the opening cysteine and the closing phenylalanine or tryptophan.

cdr3_length,v_call,cdr3_aa
13,TRBV12-5,ASGLVLPMNTEAF
10,TRBV29-1,SVVGLLDTYT
12,TRBV9,ASSVEVNSYEQY
10,TRBV29-1,SVGLVGDTQY
13,TRBV12-3/TRBV12-4,ASRPRTSGGDEQF
13,TRBV7-8,ASSPRGGLYNEQF
14,TRBV7-2,ASSLTGQGTNSPLH
13,TRBV2,ASRETGTSGLGQY
12,TRBV4-2,ASSPPTDSYEQY
13,TRBV12-3/TRBV12-4,ASSPSWGLGYGYT
13,TRBV20-1,SARDLQGAQDGYT
14,TRBV5-1,ASRLNPSGGPSEQY
14,TRBV4-1,ASSAGQAPTNEKLF
12,TRBV20-1,SAPPLSGANVLT
11,TRBV20-1,SAQGTTQETQY
10,TRBV29-1,SVVSAENKQY
12,TRBV27,ASSFIGSSYEQY
11,TRBV10-1,ASSEFGGYEQY